A selection of T cell receptor beta chains follows, all from one sample in a study of OX40 agonist ivuxolimab in advanced cancers. TCRdb's table, derived via immunoSEQ multiplex PCR, lists solely in-frame clones and lacks some. The data contain about 79,000 clones, 80% to 95% of them singletons. The input for sequencing was CD4+ or CD8+ T cells sorted from blood, taken in a trial of the OX40 agonist ivuxolimab. The receptors come from an adult with an advanced solid tumor such as melanoma, head and neck, liver or kidney cancer. Both conserved end residues are part of each CDR3. The D gene is left open where the match is weak.

TRBJ2-3 | TRBV7-3 | TRBD2 | CASSPAGASTDTQYF
TRBJ1-6 | TRBV11-1 | TRBD1 | CASSLTGQGLSPLHF
TRBJ1-2 | TRBV5-6 | . | CASSKGRKNYGYTF
TRBJ2-1 | TRBV19 | TRBD2 | CASSTGLASGNEQFF
TRBJ1-3 | TRBV28 | . | CASKSTGQGVSGGNTIYF
TRBJ2-5 | TRBV10-1 | TRBD2 | CASSEGLAGSQETQYF
TRBJ2-7 | TRBV10-3 | TRBD1 | CAISERDRDLEQYF
TRBJ1-3 | TRBV18 | TRBD1 | CASSPGDRTLLPGNTIYF
TRBJ2-7 | TRBV5-1 | . | CASSQQGYEQYF
TRBJ2-3 | TRBV5-1 | TRBD2 | CASSWTSGTDTQYF
TRBJ2-1 | TRBV28 | TRBD2 | CASSLPGLAHNEQFF
TRBJ2-3 | TRBV10-3 | . | CAISLGDKGTDTQYF
TRBJ1-6 | TRBV5-1 | TRBD1 | CASSLNRGRENSPLHF
TRBJ2-1 | TRBV7-8 | . | CASWPFGSRSYNEQFF
TRBJ2-3 | TRBV28 | TRBD2 | CASSLAGGLSDTQYF
TRBJ1-3 | TRBV15 | . | CATSSHGRGLPGNTIYF
TRBJ2-2 | TRBV5-1 | TRBD2 | CASSSRGGLDTGELFF
TRBJ2-6 | TRBV6-6 | . | CASSYIPGANVLTF
TRBJ2-2 | TRBV7-9 | . | CASSVRTTVNTGELFF
TRBJ2-5 | TRBV5-8 | . | CASSLRGPQYF
TRBJ2-1 | TRBV27 | . | CASSPPGLRYNEQFF
TRBJ1-1 | TRBV7-9 | . | CASSLVARDTEAFF